A single sample gave rise to the 19 T cell receptor beta chains below, sequenced in a study of shared clonotypes between healthy human individuals. Profiling relied on immunoSEQ multiplex PCR, and the TCRdb table lists in-frame clones only, not all of them. The sample carries hundreds of thousands of clones, approximately 96% recorded once. CD45RO-negative cells were positively selected for CCR7, leaving out terminally differentiated effector memory CD45RA+ cells. Source material: naive CD8+ T cells sorted from blood. These receptor sequences come from a woman in her twenties or thirties in good health.

The chain is built from TRBV9 and TRBJ1-4; a possible D gene is TRBD1 (5 bases). Germline CDR1 is SGDLS and CDR2 is YYNGEE. V was shortened by 2 bases and J by 5 bases, with 10 bases between the two germline ends. The CDR3 runs 14 residues. The CDR3 loop reads CASSVGTGNEKLFF. For the CDR3, the DNA is TGTGCCAGCAGCGTCGGGACGGGGAATGAAAAACTGTTTTTT.

This chain connects TRBV27 to TRBJ2-3; D could derive from TRBD1 or TRBD2 (5 bases each). Per the germline V gene, CDR1 is MNHEY and CDR2 is SMNVEV (reference sequence). Trimming took 2 bases from V and 5 from J, leaving 11 bases between them. CDR3 length: 14 residues. The DNA of the CDR3 is TGTGCCAGCAGTTTAGGGGGAGTTTTAGATACGCAGTATTTT. Encoded protein: CASSLGGVLDTQYF.

The V call is TRBV5-1, the J call TRBJ1-3; D remains unclear. Looked up from germline, CDR1 is SGHRS and CDR2 is YFSETQ. The ends were cut back, 3 bases at V and 1 base at J, with 14 bases in the middle. The CDR3 has 16 amino acids. CDR3: CASSSHTITSGNTIYF. CDR3 DNA: TGCGCCAGCAGCTCCCATACCATAACGTCTGGAAACACCATATATTTT.

The V call is TRBV10-1, the J call TRBJ1-5; 7 bases line up with TRBD1. V lost 5 bases, J lost 3 bases, and 4 bases stayed unmatched. The CDR3 runs to 14 residues. Germline V lookup: CDR1 WNHNN, CDR2 SYGVQD (reference sequence). For the CDR3, the DNA is TGCGCCAGCAGTCCCGACAGGGACAATCAGCCCCAGCATTTT. It encodes CASSPDRDNQPQHF.

The chain links TRBV9 to TRBJ2-2, with 9 nucleotides matching TRBD2. Trimming removed 3 bases from V and 5 bases from J; junction bases left unmatched: 2. The germline gives CDR1 SGDLS, CDR2 YYNGEE. The CDR3 sequence is 14 residues long. CDR3 in DNA: TGTGCCAGCAGCGGTAGCGGGAGAACCGGGGAGCTGTTTTTT. Protein product: CASSGSGRTGELFF. Full variable domain (missing parts from reference TRBV9 and TRBJ2-2): DSGVTQTPKHLITATGQRVTLRCSPRSGDLSVYWYQQSLDQGLQFLIQYYNGEERAKGNILERFSAQQFPDLHSELNLSSLELGDSALYFCASSGSGRTGELFFGEGSRLTVL.

The rearrangement uses TRBV4-1 and TRBJ1-6; no clear D gene. Germline assignment: CDR1 MGHRA and CDR2 YSYEKL. V was pared by 1 base and J by 2 bases, with 9 bases between. The CDR3 covers 16 residues. The CDR3 DNA sequence: TGCGCCAGCAGCCAAGTTTTAGGGACCTATAATTCACCCCTCCACTTT. It is translated as CASSQVLGTYNSPLHF.

The chain links TRBV5-1 to TRBJ2-7; 10 bases agree with TRBD2. CDR1 is SGHRS, CDR2 YFSETQ, per germline. The CDR3 runs to 17 residues. The J segment lost 5 bases and the V segment lost 4 bases, leaving 15 bases of the junction unmatched. The DNA of the CDR3 is TGCGCCAGCAGCCCCGCCGTTCTAGCGGGAGTTAGTAACGAGCAGTACTTC. It yields the protein CASSPAVLAGVSNEQYF.

The chain uses TRBV5-6 and TRBJ1-1, with D maybe TRBD1 (5 bases). The germline V gene encodes CDR1 SGHDT and CDR2 YYEEEE. V dropped 4 bases and J dropped 5 bases, with 15 bases sitting between them. The CDR3 is 14 amino acids. The CDR3 nucleotides read TGTGCCAGCAGCCCCTCGTTCGGGGGAACTGAAGCTTTCTTT. Its translation is CASSPSFGGTEAFF.

The V call is TRBV29-1, the J call TRBJ1-2; D is ambiguous. CDR1 and CDR2 (germline): SQVTM, ANQGSEA. Trimming took 5 bases from V and 4 from J, leaving 17 bases between them. This CDR3 has 14 residues. The CDR3 spells CSVWTSGVTYGYTF. Here the CDR3 DNA reads TGCAGCGTTTGGACGTCAGGCGTAACCTATGGCTACACCTTC.

The gene calls are TRBV5-6 and TRBJ1-1, with D possibly being TRBD1 (5 bases). The V gene's germline CDR1 is SGHDT and CDR2 YYEEEE. V was pared by 4 bases and J by 4 bases, with 14 bases between. The CDR3 has 14 residues. In DNA, the CDR3 is TGTGCCAGCAGCGCGGACTGGGGGAGCACTGAAGCTTTCTTT. It encodes CASSADWGSTEAFF.

This chain joins TRBV7-9 and TRBJ2-7; unclear D gene. Germline CDR1 reads SEHNR; CDR2 reads FQNEAQ (reference sequence). Trimming removed 1 base from V and 6 bases from J, with 13 bases in between. The CDR3 loop spans 14 amino acids. This CDR3 reads CASSLDLSVGEQYF. As DNA, the CDR3 is TGTGCCAGCAGCTTAGACCTAAGTGTTGGCGAGCAGTACTTC. The entire variable domain, with the rest obtained from reference TRBV7-9 and TRBJ2-7, is as follows: DTGVSQNPRHKITKRGQNVTFRCDPISEHNRLYWYRQTLGQGPEFLTYFQNEAQLEKSRLLSDRFSAERPKGSFSTLEIQRTEQGDSAMYLCASSLDLSVGEQYFGPGTRLTVT.

The gene calls are TRBV27 and TRBJ2-1; no clear D. The CDR3 sequence is 15 residues long. The V gene's germline CDR1 is MNHEY and CDR2 SMNVEV (reference sequence). Trimming removed 7 bases at V and 2 bases at J, with 15 bases between. CDR3 sequence (DNA): TGTGCCAGCATGCCCGCGCGCTTCGCCTACAATGAGCAGTTCTTC. This gives the protein CASMPARFAYNEQFF.

The J gene is TRBJ1-1, the V gene TRBV2, with TRBD1 as a possible D gene (6 bases). Germline-derived CDR1 and CDR2 are SNHLY and FYNNEI. Between the trimmed V and J ends, which lost 9 bases and 5 bases, there was a span of 7 bases. This CDR3 is built from 10 residues. Here the CDR3 reads CARGATEAFF. The CDR3 bases are TGTGCCAGGGGGGCGACTGAAGCTTTCTTT.

CDR3 nucleotide sequence: TGCAGCGTTGAATCTAGCGGGAGTTTGGATGAGCAGTTCTTC. It yields the protein CSVESSGSLDEQFF. The rearrangement joins TRBV29-1 to TRBJ2-1; 10 bases are shared with TRBD2. The CDR3 runs 14 residues. V was clipped by 2 bases and J by 8 bases; unmatched bases: 6. Germline V lookup: CDR1 SQVTM, CDR2 ANQGSEA.

The V and J genes are TRBV5-4 and TRBJ2-1, with 8 nucleotides matching TRBD2. With V trimmed by 0 bases and J by 3 bases, 2 bases remained unmatched. Germline V gives CDR1 SGHNT, CDR2 YYREEE (reference sequence). CDR3 length: 15 residues. CDR3 in DNA: TGTGCCAGCAGCTTGGTCAGCGGGGGCTACAATGAGCAGTTCTTC. Amino acids: CASSLVSGGYNEQFF.

The CDR3 reads CASSPDVSNTEAFF. CDR3 DNA sequence: TGTGCCAGCAGCCCGGACGTATCGAACACTGAAGCTTTCTTT. The rearrangement links TRBV5-4 to TRBJ1-1; D ambiguous. V dropped 4 bases and J dropped 1 base, with 11 bases sitting between them. The germline gives CDR1 SGHNT, CDR2 YYREEE (reference sequence). This CDR3 has 14 amino acids.

The chain has TRBV19 and TRBJ2-3; D tentatively fits TRBD1 or TRBD2 (5 bases each). CDR1 and CDR2 from the germline V gene are LNHDA and SQIVND (reference sequence). This CDR3 is built from 11 residues. Trimming removed 6 bases at V and 6 bases at J, with 7 bases between. CDR3 sequence reads: CASSRGDTQYF. The CDR3 DNA reads as TGTGCCAGTAGCCGGGGCGATACGCAGTATTTT.

This chain joins TRBV27 and TRBJ2-2; D is perhaps TRBD1 (7 bases). Germline V gives CDR1 MNHEY, CDR2 SMNVEV (reference sequence). The CDR3 totals 15 residues. V was clipped by 7 bases and J by 4 bases, with 16 bases between them. CDR3 coding DNA: TGTGCCAGCATCGAGAGACAGGGAGGCACCGGGGAGCTGTTTTTT. As protein: CASIERQGGTGELFF.

A single count supports this clone. This chain links TRBV5-6 with TRBJ2-1, with D possibly being TRBD1 (5 bases). This CDR3 spans 16 amino acids. Germline V lookup: CDR1 SGHDT, CDR2 YYEEEE. The germline V and J ends were trimmed by 2 bases and 6 bases, with 18 bases remaining between them. Written as DNA, the CDR3 is TGTGCCAGCAGCTTCTGGGGCGGAAGCGCTTCCAATGAGCAGTTCTTC. It encodes CASSFWGGSASNEQFF. Complete variable domain (other parts from reference TRBV5-6 and TRBJ2-1): DAGVTQSPTHLIKTRGQQVTLRCSPKSGHDTVSWYQQALGQGPQFIFQYYEEEERQRGNFPDRFSGHQFPNYSSELNVNALLLGDSALYLCASSFWGGSASNEQFFGPGTRLTVL.